This T cell receptor beta chain came from a study of Graves' ophthalmopathy and Graves' hyperthyroidism. There are a few counts of this clonotype. A duration under 3 months, NOSPECS ≥4, CAS ≥3 and moderate-to-severe activity characterized the donors with ophthalmopathy. Beta-chain TCR CDR3 regions were amplified from RNA transcripts. The library came from an HTBI-primed first-round RT-PCR and a second-round multiplex PCR. TCRdb itself ran the multiplex PCR reads through MiXCR, one entry per CDR3 protein. The sample shows almost 750,000 distinct CDR3 sequences, around 40% of them seen only once. There are 14 residues in the CDR3. From germline, CDR1 is LNHDA and CDR2 SQIVND (reference sequence). The V end lost 5 bases, the J end lost 6 bases, and 16 bases lay between the germline ends.

The V and J genes are TRBV19 and TRBJ2-5; maybe TRBD1 (5 bases). The sequenced sample was peripheral blood. This clonotype was obtained from an adult man with Graves' ophthalmopathy. The chain's CDR3 is CASSDSASLQTQYF. CDR3 in DNA: TGTGCCAGTAGTGACAGCGCAAGCCTACAGACCCAGTACTTC.